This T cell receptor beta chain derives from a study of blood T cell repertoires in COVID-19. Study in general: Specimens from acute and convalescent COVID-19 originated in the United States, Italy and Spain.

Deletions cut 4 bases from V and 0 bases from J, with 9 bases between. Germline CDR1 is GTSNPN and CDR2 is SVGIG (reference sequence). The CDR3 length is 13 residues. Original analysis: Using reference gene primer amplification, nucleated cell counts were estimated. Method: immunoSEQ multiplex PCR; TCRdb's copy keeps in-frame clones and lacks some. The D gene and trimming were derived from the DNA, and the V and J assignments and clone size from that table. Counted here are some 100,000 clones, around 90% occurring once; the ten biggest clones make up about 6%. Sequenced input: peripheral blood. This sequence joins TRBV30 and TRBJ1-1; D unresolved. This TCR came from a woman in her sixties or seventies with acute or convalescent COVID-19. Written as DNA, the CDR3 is TGTGCCTGGAAGAACACCTTGAACACTGAAGCTTTCTTT. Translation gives CAWKNTLNTEAFF.